This T cell receptor beta chain is drawn from a study of Graves' ophthalmopathy and Graves' hyperthyroidism. Germline loops: CDR1 MGHRA, CDR2 YSYEKL. V lost 4 bases, J lost 3 bases, and 15 bases lay in between. CDR3 length equals 15 residues. For repertoire sequencing, the TCR beta CDR3 regions were amplified from RNA transcripts. HTBI primers primed a first-round RT-PCR, and a second-round multiplex PCR followed. TCRdb re-called the multiplex PCR reads through MiXCR, storing one row per CDR3 protein. Seen here are 500,000 to 600,000 distinct CDR3 sequences, about 40% observed once, and the top ten hold 4% to 5%.

The chain couples TRBV4-1 to TRBJ1-1; a possible D gene is TRBD1 (6 bases). The sequenced sample consisted of peripheral blood or thyroid tissue (not recorded which). The clonotype comes from an adult man with Graves' hyperthyroidism. CDR3 sequence: CASSRRWGADTEAFF. As DNA, the CDR3 is TGCGCCAGCAGCCGGCGGTGGGGGGCTGACACTGAAGCTTTCTTT.